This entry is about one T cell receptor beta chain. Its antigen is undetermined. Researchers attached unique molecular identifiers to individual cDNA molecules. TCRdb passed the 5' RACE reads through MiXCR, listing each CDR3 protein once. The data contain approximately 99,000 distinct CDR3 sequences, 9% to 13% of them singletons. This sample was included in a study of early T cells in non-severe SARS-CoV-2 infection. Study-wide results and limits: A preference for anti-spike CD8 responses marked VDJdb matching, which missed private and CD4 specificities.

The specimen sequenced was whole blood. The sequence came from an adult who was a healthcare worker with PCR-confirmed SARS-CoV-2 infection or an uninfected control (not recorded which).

The CDR3: CASRRGEAPQHF. The CDR3 nucleotides read TGTGCAAGTCGCCGGGGCGAGGCCCCCCAACATTTT. The chain is built from TRBV12-2 and TRBJ1-5; the D call TRBD1 from the table was never checked on the DNA. TRBV12-2 corresponds to a pseudogene. CDR3 length: 12 amino acids.